This TCR beta chain is drawn from a study of monozygotic twins with inflammatory bowel disease. TCRdb re-analyzed the 5' RACE reads; it lists each CDR3 protein once, without DNA. Its table records about 300,000 distinct CDR3 sequences. The CDR3 contains 15 residues. In germline, CDR1 is KGHSH, CDR2 LQKENI. The sample consisted of blood. This TCR derives from a human donor with ulcerative colitis or Crohn's disease, or a healthy co-twin of an affected twin (not recorded which). The genes are TRBV18 and TRBJ2-1; TCRdb returns TRBD1, unconfirmable since there is no DNA. The CDR3 reads CASSSTGSWFDEQFF. The full variable domain, in which reference TRBV18 and TRBJ2-1 provide the parts outside the CDR3, is NAGVMQNPRHLVRRRGQEARLRCSPMKGHSHVYWYRQLPEEGLKFMVYLQKENIIDESGMPKERFSAEFPKEGPSILRIQQVVRGDSAAYFCASSSTGSWFDEQFFGPGTRLTVL.